This entry features one T cell receptor beta chain sequence. The antigen is undetermined. Based on a CD8+CD4-CCR7+CD45RA+ profile, naive CD8 T cells were sorted. Germline lookup yields CDR1 WSHSY and CDR2 SAAADI. V was clipped by 4 bases and J by 3 bases, with 3 bases between them. This CDR3 is 12 amino acids long. TCRdb re-derived calls from the PCR reads in MiXCR, one entry per CDR3 protein. The sample comprises a few hundred thousand distinct CDR3 sequences, 25% of which are singletons, and around 0.76% rests with the top ten. This specimen belongs to a study of molecular identifiers for immune sequencing clone quantification. Regarding the study as a whole: Barcode-sharing identical TCR molecules could underestimate highly expanded clone sizes.

Sequencing was performed on naive CD8+ T cells from blood, with Jurkat cell RNA spiked in. Subset meaning: FACS-sorted CD8+CD4-CCR7+CD45RA+ naive T cells. The clonotype comes from a human donor in good health. Some libraries in this study had Jurkat cell RNA spiked in. The rearrangement uses TRBV10-2 and TRBJ2-2; D not certain. For the CDR3, the DNA is TGCGCCAGCAGTGCATACACCGGGGAGCTGTTTTTT. As protein: CASSAYTGELFF.